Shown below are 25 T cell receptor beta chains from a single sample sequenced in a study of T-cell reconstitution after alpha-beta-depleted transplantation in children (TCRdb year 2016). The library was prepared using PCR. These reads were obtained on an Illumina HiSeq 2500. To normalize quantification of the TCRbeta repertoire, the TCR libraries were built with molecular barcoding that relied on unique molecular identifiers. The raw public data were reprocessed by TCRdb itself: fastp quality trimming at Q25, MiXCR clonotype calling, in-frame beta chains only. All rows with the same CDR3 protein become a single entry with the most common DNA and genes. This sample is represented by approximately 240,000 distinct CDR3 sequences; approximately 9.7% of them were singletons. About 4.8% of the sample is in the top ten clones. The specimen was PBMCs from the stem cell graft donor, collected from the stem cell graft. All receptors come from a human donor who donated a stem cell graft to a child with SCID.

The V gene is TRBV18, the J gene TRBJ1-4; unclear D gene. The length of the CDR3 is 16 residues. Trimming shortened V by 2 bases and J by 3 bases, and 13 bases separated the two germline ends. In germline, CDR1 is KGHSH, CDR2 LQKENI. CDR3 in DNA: TGTGCCAGCTCACCAGCAACAGCCAAAGCTAATGAAAAACTGTTTTTT. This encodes CASSPATAKANEKLFF.

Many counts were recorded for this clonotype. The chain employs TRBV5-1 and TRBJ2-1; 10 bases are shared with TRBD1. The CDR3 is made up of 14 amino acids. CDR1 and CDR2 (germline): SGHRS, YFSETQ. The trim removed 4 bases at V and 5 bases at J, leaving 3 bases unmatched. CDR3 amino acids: CASSGTGVHNEQFF. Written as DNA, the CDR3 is TGCGCCAGCAGCGGGACAGGGGTCCACAATGAGCAGTTCTTC.

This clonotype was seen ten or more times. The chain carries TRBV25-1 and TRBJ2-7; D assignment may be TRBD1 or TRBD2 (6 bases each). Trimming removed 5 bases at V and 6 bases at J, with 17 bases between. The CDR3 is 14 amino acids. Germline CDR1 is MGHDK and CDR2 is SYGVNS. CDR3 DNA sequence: TGTGCCAGCAGTCCGCCGGGGGCACCCCTCGAGCAGTACTTC. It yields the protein CASSPPGAPLEQYF.

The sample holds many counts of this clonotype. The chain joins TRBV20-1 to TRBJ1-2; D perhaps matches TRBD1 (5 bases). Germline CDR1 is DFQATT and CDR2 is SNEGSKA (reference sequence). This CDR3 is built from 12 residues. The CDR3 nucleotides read TGCAGCGTAGAGGAAGGGGAACAGGGCTACACCTTC. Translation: CSVEEGEQGYTF.

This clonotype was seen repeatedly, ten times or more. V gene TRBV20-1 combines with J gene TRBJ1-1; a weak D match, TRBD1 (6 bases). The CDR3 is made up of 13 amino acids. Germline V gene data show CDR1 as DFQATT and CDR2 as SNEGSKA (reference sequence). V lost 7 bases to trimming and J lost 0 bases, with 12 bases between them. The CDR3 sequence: CSVPDRMNTEAFF. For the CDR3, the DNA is TGCAGTGTCCCGGACAGAATGAACACTGAAGCTTTCTTT.

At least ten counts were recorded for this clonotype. This CDR3 is CSADGGLGYNEQFF. For the CDR3, the DNA is TGCAGCGCAGATGGGGGGCTGGGGTACAATGAGCAGTTCTTC. V is TRBV29-1 and J is TRBJ2-1; D may correspond to TRBD1 or TRBD2 (6 bases each). The CDR3 loop spans 14 amino acids. Trimming shortened V by 7 bases and J by 4 bases, and 17 bases separated the two germline ends. In germline, CDR1 is SQVTM, CDR2 ANQGSEA.

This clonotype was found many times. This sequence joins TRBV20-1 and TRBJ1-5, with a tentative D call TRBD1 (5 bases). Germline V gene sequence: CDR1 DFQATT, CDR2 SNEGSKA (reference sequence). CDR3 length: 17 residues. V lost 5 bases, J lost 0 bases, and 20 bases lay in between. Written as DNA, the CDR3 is TGCAGTGCTTTAAACCCTTGGGAAGGGGCTAGCAATCAGCCCCAGCATTTT. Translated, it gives CSALNPWEGASNQPQHF.

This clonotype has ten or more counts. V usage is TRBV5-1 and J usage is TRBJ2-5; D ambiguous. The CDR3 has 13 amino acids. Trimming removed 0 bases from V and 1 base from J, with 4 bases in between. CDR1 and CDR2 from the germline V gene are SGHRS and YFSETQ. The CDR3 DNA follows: TGCGCCAGCAGCTTGGTTGCCCAAGAGACCCAGTACTTC. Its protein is CASSLVAQETQYF. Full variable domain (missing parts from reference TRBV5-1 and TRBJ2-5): KAGVTQTPRYLIKTRGQQVTLSCSPISGHRSVSWYQQTPGQGLQFLFEYFSETQRNKGNFPGRFSGRQFSNSRSEMNVSTLELGDSALYLCASSLVAQETQYFGPGTRLLVL.

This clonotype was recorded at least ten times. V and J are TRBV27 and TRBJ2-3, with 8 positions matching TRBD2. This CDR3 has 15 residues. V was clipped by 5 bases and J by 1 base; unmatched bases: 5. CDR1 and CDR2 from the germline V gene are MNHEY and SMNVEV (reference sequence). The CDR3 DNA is TGTGCCAGCAGTGCAAGACTAGCGCGCACAGATACGCAGTATTTT. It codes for CASSARLARTDTQYF.

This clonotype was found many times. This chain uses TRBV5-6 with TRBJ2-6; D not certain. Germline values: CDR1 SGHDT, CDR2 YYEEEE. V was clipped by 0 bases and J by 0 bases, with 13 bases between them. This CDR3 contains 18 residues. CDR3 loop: CASSLVWRGGSGANVLTF. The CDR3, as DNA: TGTGCCAGCAGCTTGGTTTGGAGAGGCGGCTCTGGGGCCAACGTCCTGACTTTC. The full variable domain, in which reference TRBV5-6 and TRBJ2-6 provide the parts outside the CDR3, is DAGVTQSPTHLIKTRGQQVTLRCSPKSGHDTVSWYQQALGQGPQFIFQYYEEEERQRGNFPDRFSGHQFPNYSSELNVNALLLGDSALYLCASSLVWRGGSGANVLTFGAGSRLTVL.

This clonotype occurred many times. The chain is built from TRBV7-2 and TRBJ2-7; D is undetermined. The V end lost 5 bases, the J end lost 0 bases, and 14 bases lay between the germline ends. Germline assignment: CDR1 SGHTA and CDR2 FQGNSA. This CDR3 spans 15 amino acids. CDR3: CASSPTSVSSYEQYF. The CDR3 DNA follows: TGTGCCAGCAGCCCAACCAGCGTTAGCTCCTACGAGCAGTACTTC.

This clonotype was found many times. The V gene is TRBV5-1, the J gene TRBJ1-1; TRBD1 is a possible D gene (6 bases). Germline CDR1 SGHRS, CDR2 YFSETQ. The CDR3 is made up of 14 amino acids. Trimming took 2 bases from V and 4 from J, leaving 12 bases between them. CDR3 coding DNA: TGCGCCAGCAGCTTAAACAGGGCGGGCACTGAAGCTTTCTTT. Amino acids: CASSLNRAGTEAFF.

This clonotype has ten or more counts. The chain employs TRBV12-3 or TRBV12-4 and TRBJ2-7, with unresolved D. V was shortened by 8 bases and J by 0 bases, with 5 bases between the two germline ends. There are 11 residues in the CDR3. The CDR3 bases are TGTGCCAGCCTCAACTCCTACGAGCAGTACTTC. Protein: CASLNSYEQYF.

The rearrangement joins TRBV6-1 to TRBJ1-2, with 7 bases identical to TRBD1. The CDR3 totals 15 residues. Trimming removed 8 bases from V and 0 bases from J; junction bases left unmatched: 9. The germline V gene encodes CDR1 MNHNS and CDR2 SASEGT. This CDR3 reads CASSRGGASNYGYTF. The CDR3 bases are TGTGCCAGCTCCAGGGGGGGGGCCTCTAACTATGGCTACACCTTC.

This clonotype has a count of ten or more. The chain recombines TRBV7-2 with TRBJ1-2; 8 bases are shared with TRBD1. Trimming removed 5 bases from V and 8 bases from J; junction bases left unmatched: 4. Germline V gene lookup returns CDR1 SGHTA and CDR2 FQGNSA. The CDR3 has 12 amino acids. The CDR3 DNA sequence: TGTGCCAGCAGCACGACAGGGGACGGCTACACCTTC. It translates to CASSTTGDGYTF.

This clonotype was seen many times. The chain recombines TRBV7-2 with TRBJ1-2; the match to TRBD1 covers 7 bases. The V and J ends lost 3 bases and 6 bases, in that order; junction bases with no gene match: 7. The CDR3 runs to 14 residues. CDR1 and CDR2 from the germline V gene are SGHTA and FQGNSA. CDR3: CASSFRDSSNGYTF. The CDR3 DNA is TGTGCCAGCAGCTTCCGGGACAGCTCTAATGGCTACACCTTC.

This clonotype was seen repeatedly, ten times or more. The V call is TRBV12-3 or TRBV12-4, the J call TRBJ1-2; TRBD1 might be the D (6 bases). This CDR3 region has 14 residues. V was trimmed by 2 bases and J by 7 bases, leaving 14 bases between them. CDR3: CASSLFGGQGGYTF. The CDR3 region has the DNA TGTGCCAGCAGTTTATTCGGGGGGCAGGGTGGCTACACCTTC.

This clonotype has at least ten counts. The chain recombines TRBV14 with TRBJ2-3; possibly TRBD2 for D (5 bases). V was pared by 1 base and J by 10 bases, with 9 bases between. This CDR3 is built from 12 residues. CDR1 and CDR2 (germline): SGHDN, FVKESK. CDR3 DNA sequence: TGTGCCAGCAGCCAAGTGGCGCGGGCGCAGTATTTT. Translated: CASSQVARAQYF.

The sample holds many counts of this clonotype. CDR3 nucleotides: TGTGCCAGCAGCTGGGAACCGGGACAGGGAACCCAGTACTTC. It is translated as CASSWEPGQGTQYF. This rearrangement joins TRBV5-5 to TRBJ2-5; 9 bases align to TRBD1. V was pared by 3 bases and J by 8 bases, with 8 bases of the junction left unmatched. Germline loops: CDR1 SGHKS, CDR2 YYEKEE (reference sequence). This CDR3 has 14 amino acids.

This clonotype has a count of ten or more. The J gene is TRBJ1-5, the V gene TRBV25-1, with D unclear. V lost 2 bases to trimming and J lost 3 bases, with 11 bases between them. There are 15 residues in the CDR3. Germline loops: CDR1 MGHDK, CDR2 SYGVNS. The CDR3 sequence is CASSESYGPNQPQHF. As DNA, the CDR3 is TGTGCCAGCAGTGAAAGTTACGGACCCAATCAGCCCCAGCATTTT.

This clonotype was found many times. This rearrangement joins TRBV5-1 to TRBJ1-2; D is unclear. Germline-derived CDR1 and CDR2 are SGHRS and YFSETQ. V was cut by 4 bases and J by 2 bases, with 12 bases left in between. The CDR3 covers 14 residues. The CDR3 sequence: CASSAGPNNYGYTF. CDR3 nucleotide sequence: TGCGCCAGCAGCGCGGGCCCGAACAACTATGGCTACACCTTC.

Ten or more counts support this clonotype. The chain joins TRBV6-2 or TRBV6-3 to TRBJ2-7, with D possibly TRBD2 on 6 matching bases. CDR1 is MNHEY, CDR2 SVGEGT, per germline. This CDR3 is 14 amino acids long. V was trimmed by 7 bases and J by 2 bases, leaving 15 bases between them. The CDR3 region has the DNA TGTGCCAGCACCCAGGGACTCGAACCCTACGAGCAGTACTTC. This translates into CASTQGLEPYEQYF.

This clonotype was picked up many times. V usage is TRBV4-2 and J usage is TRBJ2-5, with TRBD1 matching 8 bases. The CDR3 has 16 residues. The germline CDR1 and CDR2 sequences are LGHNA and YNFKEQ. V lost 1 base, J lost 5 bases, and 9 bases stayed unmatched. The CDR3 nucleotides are TGTGCCAGCAGCCAAGTGAGCCAGGGGGCTTTCGAGACCCAGTACTTC. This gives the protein CASSQVSQGAFETQYF.

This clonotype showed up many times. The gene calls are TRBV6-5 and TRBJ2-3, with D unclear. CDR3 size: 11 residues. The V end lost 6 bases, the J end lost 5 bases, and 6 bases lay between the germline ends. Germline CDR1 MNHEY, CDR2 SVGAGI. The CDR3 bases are TGTGCCAGCAGGATCCAAGATACGCAGTATTTT. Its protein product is CASRIQDTQYF.

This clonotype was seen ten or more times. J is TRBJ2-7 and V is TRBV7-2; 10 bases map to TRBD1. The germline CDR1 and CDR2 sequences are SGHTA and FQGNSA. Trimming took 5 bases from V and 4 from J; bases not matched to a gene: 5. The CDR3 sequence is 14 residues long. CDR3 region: CASSIGTGAYEQYF. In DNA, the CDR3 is TGTGCCAGCAGCATCGGGACAGGGGCTTACGAGCAGTACTTC.